What follows are 25 T cell receptor beta chains derived from one specimen sequenced in a study of blood T cell repertoires in COVID-19. Assay: immunoSEQ multiplex PCR; the TCRdb copy retains only in-frame clones and omits some. The table includes under 60,000 clones, 80% to 95% detected once. The sequenced sample was peripheral blood. The receptors were gathered from a human donor in a cohort sampled during active COVID-19.

This chain joins TRBV7-3 and TRBJ2-1; perhaps TRBD2 as D (6 bases). In germline, CDR1 is SGHTA, CDR2 FQGTGA. CDR3 length: 14 amino acids. Trimming stripped 5 bases from V and 9 bases from J, with 17 bases between. Written as DNA, the CDR3 is TGTGCCAGCAGCCCGGGACTGCTTTCAGGTGAGCAGTTCTTC. It codes for CASSPGLLSGEQFF.

The chain employs TRBV3-1 (or the pseudogene TRBV3-2) and TRBJ1-1; D ambiguous. This CDR3 has 13 amino acids. The germline V gene has CDR1 LGHDT and CDR2 YNNKEL (reference sequence). V was trimmed by 6 bases and J by 5 bases, leaving 13 bases between them. CDR3 region: CASRHGGGTEAFF. The CDR3 DNA reads as TGTGCCAGCAGACATGGCGGTGGTACTGAAGCTTTCTTT.

The chain links TRBV3-1 (or the pseudogene TRBV3-2) to TRBJ1-2; D is possibly TRBD1 (6 bases). The germline CDR1 and CDR2 sequences are LGHDT and YNNKEL (reference sequence). This CDR3 has 15 amino acids. V was shortened by 1 base and J by 1 base, with 10 bases between the two germline ends. CDR3 amino acids: CASSQVNRDNYGYTF. As DNA, the CDR3 is TGTGCCAGCAGCCAAGTCAACAGGGATAACTATGGCTACACCTTC.

The chain employs TRBV24-1 and TRBJ2-3, with TRBD2 matching 8 bases. V lost 1 base, J lost 2 bases, and 7 bases stayed unmatched. The germline V gene has CDR1 KGHDR and CDR2 SFDVKD. CDR3 length: 17 residues. Here the CDR3 DNA reads TGTGCCACCAGTGATTTTAAGACTAGCGAGGTCACAGATACGCAGTATTTT. Its translation: CATSDFKTSEVTDTQYF.

The J gene is TRBJ1-1, the V gene TRBV3-1 (or the pseudogene TRBV3-2); maybe TRBD1 (5 bases). Trimming stripped 4 bases from V and 2 bases from J, with 11 bases between. This CDR3 contains 14 residues. In germline, CDR1 is LGHDT, CDR2 YNNKEL (reference sequence). CDR3 amino acids: CASSPRDSNTEAFF. The CDR3 DNA reads TGTGCCAGCAGCCCCCGGGACTCCAACACTGAAGCTTTCTTT.

The rearrangement joins TRBV9 to TRBJ2-1, with 9 bases that match TRBD2. Germline CDR1 SGDLS, CDR2 YYNGEE. This CDR3 spans 15 amino acids. Trimming removed 1 base from V and 9 bases from J; junction bases left unmatched: 8. In DNA form, the CDR3 reads TGTGCCAGCAGCGTATTTAGCGGGAGTCATAGTGAGCAGTTCTTC. This gives the protein CASSVFSGSHSEQFF.

This clone has a single count. The chain has TRBV11-2 and TRBJ2-7, with a possible D match to TRBD1 (5 bases). The V end lost 4 bases, the J end lost 2 bases, and 15 bases lay between the germline ends. Looked up from germline, CDR1 is SGHAT and CDR2 is FQNNGV. The CDR3 spans 15 residues. Here the CDR3 DNA reads TGTGCCAGCAGCTCCTACAAGGGGCAAGCCTACGAGCAGTACTTC. It is translated as CASSSYKGQAYEQYF.

This sequence joins TRBV20-1 and TRBJ1-2; TRBD1 aligns across 7 bases. This CDR3 has 11 residues. After removal of 5 bases from V and 6 bases from J, the junction contained 3 bases not matched to a gene. Germline-derived CDR1 and CDR2 are DFQATT and SNEGSKA (reference sequence). DNA for the CDR3: TGCAGTGCTTATGACAGGGATGGCTACACCTTC. Encoded protein: CSAYDRDGYTF.

This clone was detected a few times. The CDR3 region has the DNA TGTGCCAGCAGCCTTAGCGGGAGAGGGTTTGATACGCAGTATTTT. This codes for CASSLSGRGFDTQYF. This chain joins TRBV28 and TRBJ2-3; 9 nucleotides agree with TRBD2. J gave up 6 bases and V 6 bases, and 10 bases lay outside the gene matches. This CDR3 spans 15 amino acids. Germline V gene sequence: CDR1 MDHEN, CDR2 SYDVKM.

The chain is built from TRBV6-6 and TRBJ2-5; D remains ambiguous. V gave up 6 bases and J gave up 1 base, with 3 bases separating them. The germline V gene has CDR1 MNHNY and CDR2 SVGAGI (reference sequence). The CDR3 totals 11 residues. DNA of the CDR3: TGTGCCAGCAGCAGCCAAGAGACCCAGTACTTC. The encoded protein is CASSSQETQYF.

This clone was detected a few times. The chain has TRBV9 and TRBJ2-1, with TRBD2 matching 9 bases. Unmatched junction bases numbered 4, after V lost 0 bases and J lost 6 bases. The length of the CDR3 is 15 residues. Germline values: CDR1 SGDLS, CDR2 YYNGEE. In DNA, the CDR3 is TGTGCCAGCAGCGTAGGGACTAGCGTAAGCAATGAGCAGTTCTTC. Residues: CASSVGTSVSNEQFF. Full variable domain (rest looked up from reference TRBV9 and TRBJ2-1): DSGVTQTPKHLITATGQRVTLRCSPRSGDLSVYWYQQSLDQGLQFLIQYYNGEERAKGNILERFSAQQFPDLHSELNLSSLELGDSALYFCASSVGTSVSNEQFFGPGTRLTVL.

V is TRBV25-1 and J is TRBJ1-2; 8 bases map to TRBD1. The CDR3 consists of 14 residues. Germline V gives CDR1 MGHDK, CDR2 SYGVNS. Trimming took 8 bases from V and 4 from J; bases not matched to a gene: 9. CDR3 DNA: TGTGCCAGCGTACCAGGGGGCGCTGTCTATGGCTACACCTTC. Encoded protein: CASVPGGAVYGYTF.

This chain joins TRBV10-3 and TRBJ2-7; D possibly corresponds to TRBD1 (6 bases). This CDR3 is 12 amino acids long. CDR1 and CDR2 (germline): ENHRY, SYGVKD. Trimming removed 11 bases from V and 5 bases from J, with 16 bases in between. The DNA for the CDR3 is TGTGCCTCCAAGGACAGTCACGACGAGCAGTACTTC. Amino acid sequence: CASKDSHDEQYF.

The rearrangement joins TRBV19 to TRBJ2-5; 8 positions match TRBD2. The CDR3 covers 13 residues. V was clipped by 7 bases and J by 5 bases; unmatched bases: 6. The germline CDR1 and CDR2 sequences are LNHDA and SQIVND (reference sequence). The CDR3, as DNA: TGTGCCAGTACCACAGCGGGAGTGGAGACCCAGTACTTC. Translated: CASTTAGVETQYF.

The chain employs TRBV11-2 and TRBJ1-6; D gene ambiguous. This CDR3 is 15 amino acids long. CDR1 and CDR2 from the germline V gene are SGHAT and FQNNGV. V was shortened by 5 bases and J by 7 bases, with 15 bases between the two germline ends. CDR3 nucleotides: TGTGCCAGCAGCGCTTTGAGGGAACGGAATTCACCCCTCCACTTT. It yields the protein CASSALRERNSPLHF.

V gene TRBV14 combines with J gene TRBJ2-7; 9 bases are shared with TRBD1. From germline, CDR1 is SGHDN and CDR2 FVKESK. V shed 4 bases, J shed 2 bases, and the junction held 6 bases outside the gene matches. The CDR3 is 15 amino acids. CDR3 bases: TGTGCCAGCAGCCGGAGGGACAGGGCCCCCTACGAGCAGTACTTC. Translating it yields CASSRRDRAPYEQYF.

The chain has TRBV6-5 and TRBJ1-2; tentative D call: TRBD1 (6 bases). The CDR3 extends over 14 amino acids. The germline gives CDR1 MNHEY, CDR2 SVGAGI. Between the trimmed V and J ends, which lost 5 bases and 2 bases, there was a span of 12 bases. In nucleotides, the CDR3 is TGTGCCAGCAGTAAGGGACACTTAAACTATGGCTACACCTTC. Its protein product is CASSKGHLNYGYTF.

The chain employs TRBV28 and TRBJ1-1; D remains ambiguous. The germline CDR1 and CDR2 sequences are MDHEN and SYDVKM. The length of the CDR3 is 16 residues. V dropped 2 bases and J dropped 0 bases, with 13 bases sitting between them. Written as DNA, the CDR3 is TGTGCCAGCAGTTTAAGGTCAGGTGATATGAACACTGAAGCTTTCTTT. Protein sequence: CASSLRSGDMNTEAFF.

The V and J genes are TRBV2 and TRBJ1-2; the D is unclear. CDR1 is SNHLY and CDR2 is FYNNEI in the germline V gene. The CDR3 has 15 residues. Trimming removed 7 bases from V and 4 bases from J, with 19 bases in between. The CDR3 nucleotides are TGTGCCAGCATTGGGAGGGTATCATCGTCCTATGGCTACACCTTC. It yields the protein CASIGRVSSSYGYTF.

This chain connects TRBV5-1 to TRBJ2-6; 10 nucleotides line up with TRBD1. J was trimmed by 1 base and V by 3 bases; bases with no gene match: 7. Per the germline V gene, CDR1 is SGHRS and CDR2 is YFSETQ. The CDR3 spans 18 residues. The CDR3 coding sequence is TGCGCCAGCAGCTCTCGGACAGGGGGATATTCTGGGGCCAACGTCCTGACTTTC. It encodes CASSSRTGGYSGANVLTF.

The chain links TRBV18 to TRBJ1-1; TRBD1 aligns across 7 bases. V lost 3 bases and J lost 4; bases outside the gene matches: 8. The CDR3 sequence is 15 residues long. Germline V gives CDR1 KGHSH, CDR2 LQKENI. The CDR3 nucleotides are TGTGCCAGCTCACCGATTGGGGCAGGGGGCACTGAAGCTTTCTTT. It encodes CASSPIGAGGTEAFF.

V and J are TRBV18 and TRBJ2-5; TRBD2 aligns across 12 bases. Germline lookup yields CDR1 KGHSH and CDR2 LQKENI. V lost 4 bases, J lost 5 bases, and 2 bases stayed unmatched. The CDR3 sequence is 14 residues long. The CDR3 DNA sequence: TGTGCCAGCTCACGGACTAGCGGGACCGAGACCCAGTACTTC. Protein: CASSRTSGTETQYF.

The chain combines TRBV4-1 with TRBJ2-4; 10 positions match TRBD2. The V gene's germline CDR1 is MGHRA and CDR2 YSYEKL. This CDR3 contains 19 residues. V shed 0 bases and J 5 bases; nucleotides not matched to a gene: 13. CDR3 in DNA: TGCGCCAGCAGCCAAGAACGTAGCGGGAGGACCTCCCCCCAAAACATTCAGTACTTC. Protein sequence: CASSQERSGRTSPQNIQYF.

The rearrangement joins TRBV11-2 to TRBJ2-7; 9 positions agree with TRBD2. Germline assignment: CDR1 SGHAT and CDR2 FQNNGV. The CDR3 runs to 13 residues. Losses at the gene ends were 1 base for V and 6 bases for J; bases not matched to a gene: 1. CDR3 DNA: TGTGCCAGCAGCTTAGCTAGCGGGATCGAGCAGTACTTC. As protein: CASSLASGIEQYF.

This chain's CDR3 is CASSLTRQGRDTQYF. The CDR3 region has the DNA TGTGCCAGCAGCCTTACCCGACAGGGGAGAGATACGCAGTATTTT. The rearrangement uses TRBV7-9 and TRBJ2-3, with TRBD1 matching 8 bases. Germline trimming cut 5 bases from V and 5 bases from J; bases unmatched to any gene: 9. Germline V gene sequence: CDR1 SEHNR, CDR2 FQNEAQ (reference sequence). This CDR3 is 15 amino acids long.